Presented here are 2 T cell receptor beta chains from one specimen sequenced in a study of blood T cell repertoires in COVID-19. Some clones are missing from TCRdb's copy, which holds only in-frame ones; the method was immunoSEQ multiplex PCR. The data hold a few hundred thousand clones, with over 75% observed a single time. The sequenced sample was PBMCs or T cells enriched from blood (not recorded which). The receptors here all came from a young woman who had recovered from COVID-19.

The CDR3 protein is CASSPGLAGETQYF. The CDR3 region has the DNA TGTGCCAGCAGCCCGGGACTAGCGGGAGAGACCCAGTACTTC. The V gene is TRBV11-3, the J gene TRBJ2-5, with TRBD2 matching over 12 bases. The CDR3 consists of 14 residues. Germline CDR1 and CDR2: SGHNT and YENEEA. The V gene end was trimmed by 5 bases and the J gene end by 4 bases; junction bases not matched to a gene: 2.

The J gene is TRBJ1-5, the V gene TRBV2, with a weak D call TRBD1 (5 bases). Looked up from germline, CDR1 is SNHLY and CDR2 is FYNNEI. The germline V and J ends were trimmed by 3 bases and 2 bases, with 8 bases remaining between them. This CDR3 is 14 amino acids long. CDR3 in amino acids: CASSEGGGNQPQHF. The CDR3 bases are TGTGCCAGCAGTGAGGGGGGGGGCAATCAGCCCCAGCATTTT.